This TCR beta chain is drawn from a study of tumor-infiltrating lymphocytes in primary liver carcinoma. Study conclusions and caveats: CD8+ and CD4+ repertoires went uncompared, the samples being bulk unsorted.

A note on this clonotype: Its antigen is as yet unknown. At one end the junction does not follow the germline gene, possibly because of a read error.

Unsorted whole blood served as the source of blood RNA, and germline DNA was extracted as well. A constant-region primer primed TCR beta cDNA synthesis from about 550 ng of total RNA. Slightly modified ARM-PCR, run as three nested multiplex PCR rounds, produced the TCR beta libraries. TCRdb reprocessed the multiplex PCR reads with MiXCR, giving one entry per CDR3 protein. The table lists 320,000 or so distinct CDR3 sequences, around three fifths of them singletons. Sequenced input: peripheral blood. The clonotype comes from a man aged 35 to 55 with primary liver carcinoma and hepatitis B virus infection.

As DNA, the CDR3 is TGTGCCACTGGAGAGGGGATGGGTCAGCCCAAGCATTTT. Amino acid sequence: CATGEGMGQPKHF. This chain joins TRBV6-5 and TRBJ1-5, with a possible D match to TRBD1 (5 bases). The CDR3 spans 13 residues. CDR1 MNHEY and CDR2 SVGAGI come from the germline V gene.